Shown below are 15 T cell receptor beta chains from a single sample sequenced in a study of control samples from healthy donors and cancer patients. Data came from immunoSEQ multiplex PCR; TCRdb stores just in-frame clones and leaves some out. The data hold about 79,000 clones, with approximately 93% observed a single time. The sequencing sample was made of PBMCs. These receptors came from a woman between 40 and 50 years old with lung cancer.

In nucleotides, the CDR3 is TGTGCCAGTGGTAGGACTGGAAACACCATATATTTT. Translating gives CASGRTGNTIYF. The chain has TRBV19 and TRBJ1-3; D unclear. Germline V gene data show CDR1 as LNHDA and CDR2 as SQIVND (reference sequence). V gave up 8 bases and J gave up 2 bases, with 7 bases separating them. CDR3 length: 12 amino acids.

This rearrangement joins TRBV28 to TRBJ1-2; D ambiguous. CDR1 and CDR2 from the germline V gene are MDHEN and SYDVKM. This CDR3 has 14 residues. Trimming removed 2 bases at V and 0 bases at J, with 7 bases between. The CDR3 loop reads CASSLGYSNYGYTF. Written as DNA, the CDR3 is TGTGCCAGCAGTTTAGGTTACTCTAACTATGGCTACACCTTC.

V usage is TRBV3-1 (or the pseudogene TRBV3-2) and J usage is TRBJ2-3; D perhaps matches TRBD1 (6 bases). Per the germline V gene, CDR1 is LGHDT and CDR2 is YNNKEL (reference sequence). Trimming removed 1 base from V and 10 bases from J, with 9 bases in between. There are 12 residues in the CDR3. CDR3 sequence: CASSQGGGAQYF. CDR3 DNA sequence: TGTGCCAGCAGCCAAGGAGGGGGTGCGCAGTATTTT.

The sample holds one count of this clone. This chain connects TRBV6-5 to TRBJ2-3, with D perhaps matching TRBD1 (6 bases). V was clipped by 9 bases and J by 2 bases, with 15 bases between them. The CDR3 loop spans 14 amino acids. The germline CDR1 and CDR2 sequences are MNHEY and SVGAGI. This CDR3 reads CASSQGILTDTQYF. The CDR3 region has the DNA TGTGCCAGTTCACAGGGCATTCTCACAGATACGCAGTATTTT.

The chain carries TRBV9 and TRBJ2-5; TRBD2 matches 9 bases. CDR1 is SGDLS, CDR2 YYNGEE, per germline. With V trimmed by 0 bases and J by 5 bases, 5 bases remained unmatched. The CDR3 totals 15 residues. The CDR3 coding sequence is TGTGCCAGCAGCGTAGGGCTAGCGGGGTGGGAGACCCAGTACTTC. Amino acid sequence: CASSVGLAGWETQYF.

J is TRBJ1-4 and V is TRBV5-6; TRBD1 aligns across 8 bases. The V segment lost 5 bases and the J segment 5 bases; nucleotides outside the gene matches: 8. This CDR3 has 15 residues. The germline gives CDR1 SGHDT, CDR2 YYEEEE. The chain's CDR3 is CASRRLDRGNEKLFF. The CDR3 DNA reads TGTGCCAGCAGACGTCTCGACAGGGGAAATGAAAAACTGTTTTTT.

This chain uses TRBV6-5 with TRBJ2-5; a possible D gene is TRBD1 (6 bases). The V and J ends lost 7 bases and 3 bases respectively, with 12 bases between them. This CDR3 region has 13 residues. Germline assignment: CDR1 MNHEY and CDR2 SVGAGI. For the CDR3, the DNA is TGTGCCAGCAAGAGACAGGTCAAAGAGACCCAGTACTTC. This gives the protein CASKRQVKETQYF.

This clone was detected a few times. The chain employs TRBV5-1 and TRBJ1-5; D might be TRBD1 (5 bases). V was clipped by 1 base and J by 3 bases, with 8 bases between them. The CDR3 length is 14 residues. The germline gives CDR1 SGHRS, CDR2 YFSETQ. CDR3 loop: CASSLTGYNQPQHF. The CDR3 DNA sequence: TGCGCCAGCAGCTTGACAGGCTACAATCAGCCCCAGCATTTT.

CDR3 amino acids: CASSRLGSDTEAFF. The CDR3, as DNA: TGTGCCAGCAGTCGACTGGGGAGTGACACTGAAGCTTTCTTT. The chain joins TRBV6-5 to TRBJ1-1; the D is unclear. The CDR3 extends over 14 amino acids. CDR1 is MNHEY and CDR2 is SVGAGI in the germline V gene. V was cut by 5 bases and J by 3 bases, with 13 bases left in between.

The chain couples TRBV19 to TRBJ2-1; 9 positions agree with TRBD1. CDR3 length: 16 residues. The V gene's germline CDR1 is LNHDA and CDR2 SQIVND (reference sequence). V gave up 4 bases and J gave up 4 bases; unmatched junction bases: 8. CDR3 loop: CASSRGGTGSYNEQFF. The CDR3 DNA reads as TGTGCCAGTAGTAGAGGCGGGACAGGGTCATACAATGAGCAGTTCTTC.

The CDR3 spells CASSVAAGTEAFF. In nucleotides, the CDR3 is TGTGCCAGCAGTGTGGCTGCGGGCACTGAAGCTTTCTTT. V and J are TRBV12-3 or TRBV12-4 and TRBJ1-1, with D hard to call. V lost 5 bases and J lost 4, with 11 bases in between. This CDR3 has 13 amino acids.

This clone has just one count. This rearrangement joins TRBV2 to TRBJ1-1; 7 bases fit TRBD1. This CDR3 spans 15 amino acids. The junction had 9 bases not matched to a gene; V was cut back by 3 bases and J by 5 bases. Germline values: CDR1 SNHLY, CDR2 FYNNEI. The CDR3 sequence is CASSDAQGVETEAFF. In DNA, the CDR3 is TGTGCCAGCAGTGACGCTCAGGGGGTTGAGACTGAAGCTTTCTTT.

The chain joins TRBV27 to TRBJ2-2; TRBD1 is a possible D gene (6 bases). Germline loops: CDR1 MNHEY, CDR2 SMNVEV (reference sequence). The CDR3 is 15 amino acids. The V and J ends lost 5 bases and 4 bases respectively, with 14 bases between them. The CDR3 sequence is CASSPRGPSTGELFF. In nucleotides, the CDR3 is TGTGCCAGCAGTCCCAGGGGCCCGAGCACCGGGGAGCTGTTTTTT.

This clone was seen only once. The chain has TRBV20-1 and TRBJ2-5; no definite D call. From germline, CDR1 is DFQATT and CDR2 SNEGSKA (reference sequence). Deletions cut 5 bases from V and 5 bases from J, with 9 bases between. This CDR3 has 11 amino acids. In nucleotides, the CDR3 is TGCAGTGCTCACCAGATGGAGACCCAGTACTTC. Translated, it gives CSAHQMETQYF.

The CDR3 loop reads CASSFGLTGGDTGELFF. In DNA form, the CDR3 reads TGCGCCAGCAGCTTCGGTCTAACAGGGGGCGACACCGGGGAGCTGTTTTTT. The rearrangement links TRBV5-1 to TRBJ2-2; TRBD1 aligns across 9 bases. Germline V gives CDR1 SGHRS, CDR2 YFSETQ. Trimming at V came to 2 bases and at J to 3 bases, leaving 8 bases not matched to a gene. The CDR3 has 17 residues. The full variable domain, in which reference TRBV5-1 and TRBJ2-2 provide the parts outside the CDR3, is KAGVTQTPRYLIKTRGQQVTLSCSPISGHRSVSWYQQTPGQGLQFLFEYFSETQRNKGNFPGRFSGRQFSNSRSEMNVSTLELGDSALYLCASSFGLTGGDTGELFFGEGSRLTVL.